This TCR beta chain was recorded in a study of blood T cell repertoires in COVID-19 (dated by TCRdb to 2019 to 2021). Background for the entire study: Samples from collaborators originated in the United States, Italy and Spain and spanned both the acute and convalescent phases of COVID-19. The prospective study material was composed of cDNA or gDNA derived from T cells, B-cell-depleted T cells, or PBMCs. Deeply sampled blood TCRbeta repertoires from subjects exposed to, actively infected with, or recovered from COVID-19 were included in the dataset. The repertoires were released in a freely available public database meant as a resource for research on the immune response to SARS-CoV-2. Samples were obtained from the ongoing ImmuneRACE study (first 160 participants) and from 1,254 subjects provided by 6 global collaborators. The sample metadata nearly always contained a de-identified subject ID, COVID-19 status, age in years and sex. Where available, HLA class I and class II types were obtained from metadata supplied by the sample provider rather than from assay-based typing.

In this sample, this clone turned up a few times. Its antigen is still unknown. Per-base qualities were not stored, and no clone one base away is much larger. Overall study results and their limits: Clinical and demographic metadata were provided uncurated, with the amount varying by source and participant.

Germline trimming amounts to 4 bases on V and 6 bases on J, with 6 as the count of junction bases outside the gene matches. The CDR3 numbers 14 residues from cysteine through phenylalanine. The CDR3 DNA has 42 bases and is translated from base 1. As encoded in the germline V gene, CDR1 is SGHRS while CDR2 is YFSETQ. The collaborating institutions used their own protocols to collect whole blood in K2EDTA tubes. For TCRbeta analysis, collaborators shipped samples as frozen whole blood, isolated PBMCs, or DNA extracted from either of those sample types. The immunoSEQ Assay, a bias-controlled multiplex PCR, was used to amplify TCRbeta CDR3 regions from genomic DNA. Per the authors' processing: Within the assay, amplification of reference gene primers was used to estimate how many nucleated cells each sample contained. Sequence reads were collapsed and filtered to measure the absolute abundance of every unique TCRbeta CDR3 rearrangement. For each sample, productive Simpson clonality was calculated by taking the square root of Simpson's diversity index across productive rearrangements. TCRdb retrieved this table from immuneACCESS and kept in-frame rearrangements only. Not all clones are present; in checked studies, unresolved V genes account for under half, and no reason is known for the remainder. V, J and clone size derive from that table, while D and trimming were established from the DNA sequence. This sample lists some 130,000 clones; roughly 69% were detected once. The ten biggest clones cover approximately 1.9% of the sample.

Sequencing used peripheral blood. The sequence came from a woman aged 70-85 years with acute or convalescent COVID-19. Rearrangement joined TRBV5-1 to TRBJ2-1, and TRBD2 aligns with 8 junction nucleotides. Here is the DNA: TGCGCCAGCAGCGGCGGGGGGATACCCAATGAGCAGTTCTTC. This is translated as CASSGGGIPNEQFF.